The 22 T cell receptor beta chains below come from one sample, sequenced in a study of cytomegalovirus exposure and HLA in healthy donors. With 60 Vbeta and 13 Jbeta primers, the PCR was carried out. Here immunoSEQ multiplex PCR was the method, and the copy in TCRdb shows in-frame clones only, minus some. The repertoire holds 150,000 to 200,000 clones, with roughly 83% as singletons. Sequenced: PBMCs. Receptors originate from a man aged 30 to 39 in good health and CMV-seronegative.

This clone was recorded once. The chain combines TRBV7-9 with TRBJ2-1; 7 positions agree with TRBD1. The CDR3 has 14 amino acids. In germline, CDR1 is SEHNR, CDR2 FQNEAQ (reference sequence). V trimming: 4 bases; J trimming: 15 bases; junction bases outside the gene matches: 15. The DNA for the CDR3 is TGTGCCAGCAGCTCTGACTGGATTAGGGACAGCCCGTTCTTC. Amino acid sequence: CASSSDWIRDSPFF.

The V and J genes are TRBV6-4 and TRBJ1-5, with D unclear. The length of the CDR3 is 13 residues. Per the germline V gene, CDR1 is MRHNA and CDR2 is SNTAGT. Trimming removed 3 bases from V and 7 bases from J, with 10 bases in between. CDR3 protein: CASSEGAEQPQHF. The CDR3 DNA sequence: TGTGCCAGCAGTGAGGGCGCAGAACAGCCCCAGCATTTT.

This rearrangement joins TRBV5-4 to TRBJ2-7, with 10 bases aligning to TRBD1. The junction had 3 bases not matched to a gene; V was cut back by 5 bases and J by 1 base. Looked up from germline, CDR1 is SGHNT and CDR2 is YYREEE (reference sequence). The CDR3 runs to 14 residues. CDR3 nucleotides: TGTGCCAGCAGGCGACAGGGGGCGTCCTACGAGCAGTACTTC. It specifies CASRRQGASYEQYF. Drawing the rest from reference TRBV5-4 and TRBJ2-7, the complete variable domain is ETGVTQSPTHLIKTRGQQVTLRCSSQSGHNTVSWYQQALGQGPQFIFQYYREEENGRGNFPPRFSGLQFPNYSSELNVNALELDDSALYLCASRRQGASYEQYFGPGTRLTVT.

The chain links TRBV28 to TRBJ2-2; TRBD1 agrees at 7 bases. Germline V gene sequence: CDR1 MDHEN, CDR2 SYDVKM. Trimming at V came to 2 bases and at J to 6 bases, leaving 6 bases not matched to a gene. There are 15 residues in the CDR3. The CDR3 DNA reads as TGTGCCAGCAGTTTACTACAGGGGAGAGCCGGGGAGCTGTTTTTT. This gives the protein CASSLLQGRAGELFF.

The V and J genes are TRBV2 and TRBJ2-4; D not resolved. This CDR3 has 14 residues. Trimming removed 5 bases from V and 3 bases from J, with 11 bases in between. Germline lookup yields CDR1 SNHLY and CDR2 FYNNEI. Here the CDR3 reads CASSQTQLKNIQYF. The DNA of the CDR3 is TGTGCCAGCAGTCAAACCCAACTCAAAAACATTCAGTACTTC.

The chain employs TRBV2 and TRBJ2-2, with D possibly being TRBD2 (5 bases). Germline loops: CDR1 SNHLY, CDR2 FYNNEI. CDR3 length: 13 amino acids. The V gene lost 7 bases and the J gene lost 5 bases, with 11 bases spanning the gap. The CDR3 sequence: CASNKLGTGELFF. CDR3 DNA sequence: TGTGCCAGCAACAAACTAGGTACCGGGGAGCTGTTTTTT.

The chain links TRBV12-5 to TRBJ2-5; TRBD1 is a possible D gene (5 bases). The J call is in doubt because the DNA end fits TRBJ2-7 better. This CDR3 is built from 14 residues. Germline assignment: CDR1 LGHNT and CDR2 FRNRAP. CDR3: CASGLTVSSYEQYF. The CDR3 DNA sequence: TGTGCTAGTGGCTTGACAGTATCCTCTTACGAGCAGTACTTC.

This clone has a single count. The CDR3 DNA is TGTGCCAGTACAAGGACTAGCGGTAGCACAGATACGCAGTATTTT. Residues: CASTRTSGSTDTQYF. The rearrangement joins TRBV19 to TRBJ2-3, with 10 bases matching TRBD2. Germline CDR1 reads LNHDA; CDR2 reads SQIVND (reference sequence). J was trimmed by 0 bases and V by 7 bases; bases with no gene match: 4. The CDR3 has 15 residues.

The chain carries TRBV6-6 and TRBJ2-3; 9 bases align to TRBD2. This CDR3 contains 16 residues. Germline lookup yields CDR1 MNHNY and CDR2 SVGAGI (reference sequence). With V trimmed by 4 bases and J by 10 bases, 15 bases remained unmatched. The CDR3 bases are TGTGCCAGCAGTTCAACACCGGGACTAGCAAGGGATGCGCAGTATTTT. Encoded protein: CASSSTPGLARDAQYF.

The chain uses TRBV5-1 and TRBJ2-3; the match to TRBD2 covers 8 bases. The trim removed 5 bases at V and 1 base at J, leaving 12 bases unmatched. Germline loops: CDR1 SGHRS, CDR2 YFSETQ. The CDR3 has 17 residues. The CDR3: CASRMSSGWTRTDTQYF. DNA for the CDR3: TGCGCCAGCAGAATGTCTAGCGGGTGGACCCGCACAGATACGCAGTATTTT.

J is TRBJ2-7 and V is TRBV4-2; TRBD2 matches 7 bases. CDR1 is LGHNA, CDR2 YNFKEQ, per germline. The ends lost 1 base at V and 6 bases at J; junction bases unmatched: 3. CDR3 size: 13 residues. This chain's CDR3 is CASSQAVAGEQYF. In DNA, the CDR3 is TGTGCCAGCAGCCAAGCGGTAGCGGGCGAGCAGTACTTC.

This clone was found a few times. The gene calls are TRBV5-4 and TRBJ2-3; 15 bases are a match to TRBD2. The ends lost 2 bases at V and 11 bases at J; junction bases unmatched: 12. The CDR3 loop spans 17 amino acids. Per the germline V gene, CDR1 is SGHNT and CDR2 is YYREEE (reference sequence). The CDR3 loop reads CASSFGGRTSGGGWQYF. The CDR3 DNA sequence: TGTGCCAGCAGCTTCGGGGGCCGGACTAGCGGGGGGGGGTGGCAGTATTTT.

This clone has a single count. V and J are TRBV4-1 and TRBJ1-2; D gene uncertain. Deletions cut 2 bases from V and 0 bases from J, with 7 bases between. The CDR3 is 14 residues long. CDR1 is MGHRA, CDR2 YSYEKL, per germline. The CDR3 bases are TGCGCCAGCAGCCAACATACAGCTAACTATGGCTACACCTTC. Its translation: CASSQHTANYGYTF.

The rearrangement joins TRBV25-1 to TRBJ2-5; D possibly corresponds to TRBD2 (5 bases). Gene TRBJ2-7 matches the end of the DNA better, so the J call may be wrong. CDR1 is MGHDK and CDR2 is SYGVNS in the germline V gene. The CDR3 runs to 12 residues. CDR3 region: CASIAGIDEQYF. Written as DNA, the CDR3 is TGTGCCAGCATAGCCGGGATCGACGAGCAGTACTTC.

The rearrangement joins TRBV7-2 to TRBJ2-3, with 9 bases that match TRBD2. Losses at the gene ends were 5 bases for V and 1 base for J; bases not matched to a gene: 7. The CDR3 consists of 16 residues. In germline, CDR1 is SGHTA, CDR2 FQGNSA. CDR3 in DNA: TGTGCCAGCAGCCAATTTAGCGGGAGCCGCACAGATACGCAGTATTTT. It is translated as CASSQFSGSRTDTQYF.

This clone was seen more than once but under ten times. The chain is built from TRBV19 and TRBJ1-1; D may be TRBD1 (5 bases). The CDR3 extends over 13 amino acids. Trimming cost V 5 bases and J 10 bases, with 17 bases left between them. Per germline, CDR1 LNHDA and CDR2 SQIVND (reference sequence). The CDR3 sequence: CASSAPGGGIAFF. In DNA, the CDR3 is TGTGCCAGTAGTGCCCCCGGGGGGGGGATAGCTTTCTTT.

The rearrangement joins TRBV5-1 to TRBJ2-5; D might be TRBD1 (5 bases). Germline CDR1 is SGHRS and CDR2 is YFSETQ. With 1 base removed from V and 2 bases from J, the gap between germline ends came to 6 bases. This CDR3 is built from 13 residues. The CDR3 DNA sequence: TGCGCCAGCAGCTTGCGACAGCAAGAGACCCAGTACTTC. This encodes CASSLRQQETQYF.

Here the CDR3 reads CAWSTGQENTEAFF. The CDR3 nucleotides read TGTGCCTGGAGTACAGGACAGGAGAACACTGAAGCTTTCTTT. The chain joins TRBV30 to TRBJ1-1; 7 bases agree with TRBD1. From germline, CDR1 is GTSNPN and CDR2 SVGIG (reference sequence). After removal of 2 bases from V and 1 base from J, the junction contained 4 bases not matched to a gene. The CDR3 runs to 14 residues.

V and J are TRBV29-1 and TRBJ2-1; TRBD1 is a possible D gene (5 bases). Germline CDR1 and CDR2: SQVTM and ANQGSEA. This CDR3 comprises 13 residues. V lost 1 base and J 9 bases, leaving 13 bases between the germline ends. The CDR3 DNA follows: TGCAGCGTTGAAGGGGGCCAGGCCATTGAGCAGTTCTTC. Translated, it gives CSVEGGQAIEQFF.

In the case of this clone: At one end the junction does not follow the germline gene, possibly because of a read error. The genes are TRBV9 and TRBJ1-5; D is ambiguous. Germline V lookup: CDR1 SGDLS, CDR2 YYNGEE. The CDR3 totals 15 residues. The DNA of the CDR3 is TGTGCCAGCAGCGTAGAGGCGGGGAGCACTCAGCCCCAGCATTTT. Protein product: CASSVEAGSTQPQHF.

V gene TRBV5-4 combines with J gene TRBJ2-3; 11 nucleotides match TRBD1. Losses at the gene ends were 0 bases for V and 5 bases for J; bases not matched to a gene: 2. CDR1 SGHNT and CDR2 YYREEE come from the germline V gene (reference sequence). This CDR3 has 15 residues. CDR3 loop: CASSLAGQGGDTQYF. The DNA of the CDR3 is TGTGCCAGCAGCTTGGCGGGACAGGGGGGAGATACGCAGTATTTT.

In nucleotides, the CDR3 is TGTGCCAGCATCAACCGACAGGGCCCCACCGGGGAGCTGTTTTTT. Its translation: CASINRQGPTGELFF. The chain carries TRBV13 and TRBJ2-2; 7 bases are a match to TRBD1. Germline V gene sequence: CDR1 PRHDT, CDR2 FYEKMQ (reference sequence). J gave up 4 bases and V 7 bases, and 9 bases lay outside the gene matches. The CDR3 consists of 15 residues. Full variable domain (outside the CDR3, taken from reference TRBV13 and TRBJ2-2): AAGVIQSPRHLIKEKRETATLKCYPIPRHDTVYWYQQGPGQDPQFLISFYEKMQSDKGSIPDRFSAQQFSDYHSELNMSSLELGDSALYFCASINRQGPTGELFFGEGSRLTVL.